This T cell receptor beta chain was retrieved from a study of blood T cell repertoires in COVID-19. In the original processing: Using reference gene primer amplification, nucleated cell counts were estimated. Some clones are missing from TCRdb's copy, which holds only in-frame ones; the method was immunoSEQ multiplex PCR. The DNA gave D and trimming, while V, J and clone size come from that table. The sample consists of hundreds of thousands of clones, 85% to 90% of them appearing once. Per the germline V gene, CDR1 is MRHNA and CDR2 is SNTAGT. The V and J ends lost 0 bases and 8 bases respectively, with 14 bases between them. The CDR3 is 15 amino acids.

Material for sequencing was peripheral blood. The chain is built from TRBV6-4 and TRBJ1-5; D gene unclear. This TCR derives from a woman in her forties or fifties with acute or convalescent COVID-19. DNA for the CDR3: TGTGCCAGCAGTGACTCGCATAGTCTAGAGGAGCCCCAGCATTTT. Encoded protein: CASSDSHSLEEPQHF.